What follows are 13 T cell receptor beta chains derived from one specimen sequenced in a study of control samples from healthy donors and cancer patients. Data came from immunoSEQ multiplex PCR; TCRdb stores just in-frame clones and leaves some out. The repertoire holds about 130,000 clones, with around 90% as singletons. The sample comprised blood. The receptors shown here come from a man aged 18 to 30 in good health.

The chain uses TRBV18 and TRBJ1-1; 8 nucleotides match TRBD1. In germline, CDR1 is KGHSH, CDR2 LQKENI. The V segment lost 3 bases and the J segment 4 bases; nucleotides outside the gene matches: 7. This CDR3 is 15 amino acids long. This chain's CDR3 is CASSPYGQGGTEAFF. CDR3 in DNA: TGTGCCAGCTCACCCTATGGACAGGGCGGCACTGAAGCTTTCTTT. Drawing the rest from reference TRBV18 and TRBJ1-1, the complete variable domain is NAGVMQNPRHLVRRRGQEARLRCSPMKGHSHVYWYRQLPEEGLKFMVYLQKENIIDESGMPKERFSAEFPKEGPSILRIQQVVRGDSAAYFCASSPYGQGGTEAFFGQGTRLTVV.

This chain links TRBV5-5 with TRBJ2-7; 7 nucleotides match TRBD2. CDR1 is SGHKS and CDR2 is YYEKEE in the germline V gene (reference sequence). The length of the CDR3 is 14 residues. The trim removed 3 bases at V and 3 bases at J, leaving 6 bases unmatched. The CDR3 sequence is CASSSPGEGYEQYF. The CDR3 coding sequence is TGTGCCAGCAGCTCGCCGGGGGAGGGCTACGAGCAGTACTTC.

This chain's CDR3 is CASSLVTSGGDGTQYF. In DNA form, the CDR3 reads TGCGCCAGCAGCTTGGTTACTAGCGGGGGGGACGGGACCCAGTACTTC. This chain links TRBV5-1 with TRBJ2-5, with TRBD2 matching over 13 bases. J was trimmed by 7 bases and V by 0 bases; bases with no gene match: 6. The CDR3 extends over 16 amino acids. In germline, CDR1 is SGHRS, CDR2 YFSETQ. Using reference TRBV5-1 and TRBJ2-5 for the parts outside the CDR3, the full variable domain is KAGVTQTPRYLIKTRGQQVTLSCSPISGHRSVSWYQQTPGQGLQFLFEYFSETQRNKGNFPGRFSGRQFSNSRSEMNVSTLELGDSALYLCASSLVTSGGDGTQYFGPGTRLLVL.

V and J are TRBV11-2 and TRBJ2-5; D is unclear. The CDR3 totals 12 residues. From germline, CDR1 is SGHAT and CDR2 FQNNGV. Trimming took 5 bases from V and 5 from J, leaving 9 bases between them. The CDR3 bases are TGTGCCAGCAGCGCCCGAAAGGAGACCCAGTACTTC. As protein: CASSARKETQYF.

The rearrangement links TRBV29-1 to TRBJ2-5, with TRBD1 matching over 10 bases. The CDR3 is 14 amino acids. Germline V gives CDR1 SQVTM, CDR2 ANQGSEA. V lost 4 bases and J lost 2; bases outside the gene matches: 4. The CDR3 coding sequence is TGCAGCGTTGCCCCGGACAGGGGGCAAGAGACCCAGTACTTC. Its translation is CSVAPDRGQETQYF.

The chain links TRBV7-9 to TRBJ1-2; D gene unclear. Per germline, CDR1 SEHNR and CDR2 FQNEAQ (reference sequence). With 7 bases removed from V and 7 bases from J, the gap between germline ends came to 19 bases. The length of the CDR3 is 14 residues. Written as DNA, the CDR3 is TGTGCCAGCAATTTGGTTTTAGACACGACTGGCTACACCTTC. This translates into CASNLVLDTTGYTF.

The rearrangement uses TRBV21-1 and TRBJ1-5. TRBV21-1 is described as a pseudogene. CDR3 length equals 17 residues. CDR3 bases: TGTGCCAGCAGTACTAAGGGACTCAGGGGCATCAATCAGCCCCAGCATTTT. Amino acids: CASSTKGLRGINQPQHF.

The V call is TRBV6-5, the J call TRBJ2-7; possible D gene TRBD1, 6 bases. Looked up from germline, CDR1 is MNHEY and CDR2 is SVGAGI. There are 11 residues in the CDR3. Trimming took off 7 bases at V and 11 bases at J, with 15 bases between the two ends. CDR3 residues: CASKGMGHKYF. The CDR3 bases are TGTGCCAGCAAAGGTATGGGACACAAGTACTTC.

The chain joins TRBV7-9 to TRBJ1-2, with TRBD1 matching over 10 bases. The germline CDR1 and CDR2 sequences are SEHNR and FQNEAQ (reference sequence). The CDR3 runs to 15 residues. Unmatched junction bases numbered 6, after V lost 5 bases and J lost 3 bases. The CDR3 region is CASSPGTGEYYGYTF. The CDR3 DNA follows: TGTGCCAGCAGCCCCGGGACAGGGGAATACTATGGCTACACCTTC.

The chain joins TRBV3-1 (or the pseudogene TRBV3-2) to TRBJ1-2; D may be TRBD1 (5 bases). There are 17 residues in the CDR3. V was clipped by 0 bases and J by 5 bases, with 19 bases between them. The V gene's germline CDR1 is LGHDT and CDR2 YNNKEL (reference sequence). The CDR3 DNA sequence: TGTGCCAGCAGCCAAGAGGCCTGGGGCCCGTCTCGTTATGGCTACACCTTC. Amino acids: CASSQEAWGPSRYGYTF.

A note on this clone: The junction departs from germline at one end; a sequencing error may be responsible. V and J are TRBV4-1 and TRBJ2-2; 8 positions agree with TRBD1. CDR3 size: 15 residues. Germline values: CDR1 MGHRA, CDR2 YSYEKL. The DNA for the CDR3 is TGCGTCAGCAGCCAAGGGACAGGGAACACCGGGGAGCTGTTTTTT. Protein sequence: CVSSQGTGNTGELFF.

The gene calls are TRBV9 and TRBJ2-1, with TRBD2 matching 8 bases. V gave up 0 bases and J gave up 6 bases; unmatched junction bases: 5. CDR3 length equals 15 residues. Germline V gene lookup returns CDR1 SGDLS and CDR2 YYNGEE. The CDR3 nucleotides read TGTGCCAGCAGCGTAGGGGGACTAGGGACCAATGAGCAGTTCTTC. Translated: CASSVGGLGTNEQFF.

A note on this clone: At one of its ends the junction is not consistent with the germline gene, which may arise from a read error. The rearrangement uses TRBV30 and TRBJ1-5; unclear D gene. CDR3 length: 13 residues. CDR1 and CDR2 (germline): GTSNPN, SVGIG (reference sequence). The CDR3: CAWSGYSDQPQHF. The CDR3, as DNA: TGTGCCTGGAGTGGATATAGCGATCAGCCCCAGCATTTT.